Below, one T cell receptor beta chain is given with its context. The record originates from a study of blood T cell repertoires in COVID-19. Study summary: Acute and convalescent COVID-19 specimens originated in the United States, Italy and Spain.

The authors' processing: Reference gene primer amplification yielded estimated nucleated cell counts. The table came from immunoSEQ multiplex PCR; TCRdb's copy has only in-frame clones and leaves some out. The D gene and trimming were derived from the DNA, and the V and J assignments and clone size from that table. The data contain 60,000 to 80,000 clones, roughly 84% of them singletons. The sequenced sample was peripheral blood. This sequence was found in a man aged 50 or older with active COVID-19.

CDR3 nucleotides: TGTGCCAGTAGATACCGGGACACAAGATCCTACGAGCAGTACTTC. It translates to CASRYRDTRSYEQYF. The genes are TRBV19 and TRBJ2-7, with a possible D match to TRBD1 (6 bases). Between the trimmed V and J ends, which lost 6 bases and 1 base, there was a span of 16 bases. Germline lookup yields CDR1 LNHDA and CDR2 SQIVND (reference sequence). This CDR3 comprises 15 residues. Full variable domain (missing parts from reference TRBV19 and TRBJ2-7): DGGITQSPKYLFRKEGQNVTLSCEQNLNHDAMYWYRQDPGQGLRLIYYSQIVNDFQKGDIAEGYSVSREKKESFPLTVTSAQKNPTAFYLCASRYRDTRSYEQYFGPGTRLTVT.